The TCR beta chain described here comes from a study of blood T cell repertoires in COVID-19. Recruitment covered roughly 22 US areas and drew participants whose ages spanned about 18 to 90 years. Self-reported history from a screening survey and questionnaire set each donor's cohort. Produced via immunoSEQ multiplex PCR; TCRdb's table is partial and in-frame only. The sample contains about 210,000 clones, approximately 86% of which appear only once. The V gene lost 3 bases and the J gene lost 2 bases, with 8 bases spanning the gap. The CDR3 has 13 amino acids. The germline CDR1 and CDR2 sequences are LNHDA and SQIVND (reference sequence).

The rearrangement links TRBV19 to TRBJ2-7, with D tentatively TRBD1 (5 bases). The sequence came from a young man with acute COVID-19. Sequenced material: PBMCs or T cells enriched from blood (not recorded which). CDR3 loop: CASSIADTYEQYF. CDR3 nucleotide sequence: TGTGCCAGTAGTATTGCGGACACCTACGAGCAGTACTTC.